Below, 15 T cell receptor beta chains from the same sample are listed, as sequenced in a study of T cells in Graves' hyperthyroidism and ophthalmopathy. Amplification yielded TCR beta CDR3 regions, with RNA transcripts as the source. The HTBI primer set was used in a first-round RT-PCR of the TCR CDR3. Each CDR3 protein gets one entry after TCRdb re-called the multiplex PCR reads with MiXCR. The sample gives under 250,000 distinct CDR3 sequences, approximately 24% of which show up once; roughly a third is in the top ten. Specimen: blood. These receptors were taken from a woman between 35 and 50 years old with Graves' ophthalmopathy.

This clonotype was seen repeatedly, ten times or more. The genes are TRBV28 and TRBJ2-2, with no clear D. CDR3 size: 12 residues. The V gene lost 1 base and the J gene lost 6 bases, with 3 bases spanning the gap. The germline V gene encodes CDR1 MDHEN and CDR2 SYDVKM. The CDR3 DNA follows: TGTGCCAGCAGTTTATTTTCCGGGGAGCTGTTTTTT. Protein product: CASSLFSGELFF.

This clonotype was recorded many times. This chain connects TRBV28 to TRBJ2-7; no clear D. The CDR3 runs 11 residues. V gave up 3 bases and J gave up 6 bases, with 6 bases separating them. CDR1 and CDR2 from the germline V gene are MDHEN and SYDVKM. CDR3: CASSFVAEQYF. CDR3 nucleotides: TGTGCCAGCAGTTTTGTAGCCGAGCAGTACTTC.

This clonotype has a count of ten or more. V and J are TRBV18 and TRBJ1-1, with D possibly matching TRBD1 (5 bases). The V end lost 5 bases, the J end lost 1 base, and 8 bases lay between the germline ends. The germline CDR1 and CDR2 sequences are KGHSH and LQKENI. The CDR3 is made up of 13 amino acids. CDR3 nucleotide sequence: TGTGCCAGCTCAAATGACAGGAACACTGAAGCTTTCTTT. Its protein is CASSNDRNTEAFF.

This clonotype was recorded at least ten times. The J gene is TRBJ1-5, the V gene TRBV20-1, with TRBD1 identical over 11 bases. This CDR3 is 16 amino acids long. The germline V gene has CDR1 DFQATT and CDR2 SNEGSKA (reference sequence). V dropped 1 base and J dropped 6; count of bases not matched to a gene: 8. CDR3 nucleotides: TGCAGTGCTAGAGTGAGTGGACAGGGGGCGAGTCAGCCCCAGCATTTT. This codes for CSARVSGQGASQPQHF.

Worth noting for this clonotype: The junction departs from the called germline gene at one end, perhaps through a read error. The V call is TRBV5-1, the J call TRBJ2-5; D remains ambiguous. The germline CDR1 and CDR2 sequences are SGHRS and YFSETQ. This CDR3 is built from 13 residues. The CDR3 here is CASSTRPQETLYF. CDR3 coding DNA: TGCGCCAGCAGCACACGACCGCAAGAGACCCTGTACTTC.

This sequence joins TRBV30 and TRBJ1-5; no firm D call. Germline loops: CDR1 GTSNPN, CDR2 SVGIG (reference sequence). CDR3 length: 13 amino acids. With 0 bases removed from V and 4 bases from J, the gap between germline ends came to 7 bases. The CDR3 sequence is CAWSVTANQPQHF. The CDR3 DNA is TGTGCCTGGAGTGTAACAGCAAATCAGCCCCAGCATTTT.

This clonotype showed up many times. The chain recombines TRBV12-3 or TRBV12-4 with TRBJ2-2; 7 bases line up with TRBD1. The CDR3 totals 14 residues. The ends lost 4 bases at V and 3 bases at J; junction bases unmatched: 2. CDR3: CASSYGQDTGELFF. The DNA of the CDR3 is TGTGCCAGCAGTTACGGACAGGACACCGGGGAGCTGTTTTTT.

This clonotype was observed at least ten times. The J gene is TRBJ2-2, the V gene TRBV6-5; 10 bases map to TRBD2. Germline CDR1 MNHEY, CDR2 SVGAGI. V lost 0 bases and J lost 4; bases outside the gene matches: 2. CDR3 length: 16 amino acids. The CDR3 sequence is CASSYSLAGVTGELFF. The CDR3 DNA is TGTGCCAGCAGTTACTCGCTAGCGGGAGTCACCGGGGAGCTGTTTTTT.

This clonotype occurred once. The chain carries TRBV6-1 and TRBJ1-2; no clear D gene. The V end lost 6 bases, the J end lost 8 bases, and 16 bases lay between the germline ends. Germline CDR1 MNHNS, CDR2 SASEGT. CDR3 length equals 13 residues. CDR3 coding DNA: TGTGCCAGCAGCTTCAGAGGGATAGAAGGCTACACCTTC. Encoded protein: CASSFRGIEGYTF.

This clonotype was observed at least ten times. The J gene is TRBJ1-1, the V gene TRBV20-1, with D possibly matching TRBD1 (5 bases). CDR1 and CDR2 (germline): DFQATT, SNEGSKA (reference sequence). Trimming left V 5 bases short and J 1 base short, with 11 bases between. The CDR3 covers 13 residues. CDR3 DNA sequence: TGCAGTGCTGGGGGACCTGAGAACACTGAAGCTTTCTTT. Its protein is CSAGGPENTEAFF.

Only a few counts were recorded for this clonotype. Being one base from a much bigger clone, this may be a read error. The chain couples TRBV20-1 to TRBJ2-7; tentatively, D is TRBD1 (5 bases). CDR3 length: 13 residues. Trimming took off 3 bases at V and 3 bases at J, with 12 bases between the two ends. Germline lookup yields CDR1 DFQATT and CDR2 SNEGSKA (reference sequence). For the CDR3, the DNA is TGCAGTGCTAGCCCGGTCAGGGACTACGAGCAGTACTTC. Its translation is CSASPVRDYEQYF.

This clonotype occurred many times. The chain employs TRBV28 and TRBJ2-7; 7 bases fit TRBD2. The CDR3 extends over 14 amino acids. V shed 5 bases and J 4 bases; nucleotides not matched to a gene: 8. Germline assignment: CDR1 MDHEN and CDR2 SYDVKM. CDR3 bases: TGTGCCAGCAGTCCGCTCGCGGGAGATTACGAGCAGTACTTC. Translating it yields CASSPLAGDYEQYF.

The table lists this clonotype with many counts. V usage is TRBV28 and J usage is TRBJ1-5; D gene unclear. CDR1 MDHEN and CDR2 SYDVKM come from the germline V gene. The CDR3 consists of 16 residues. Trimming stripped 7 bases from V and 6 bases from J, with 22 bases between. The CDR3 sequence: CASTRPREGPGQPQHF. DNA for the CDR3: TGTGCCAGCACACGACCGAGAGAGGGTCCGGGTCAGCCCCAGCATTTT.

The J gene is TRBJ2-7, the V gene TRBV28; 9 bases align to TRBD1. The CDR3 loop spans 13 amino acids. The V gene end was trimmed by 5 bases and the J gene end by 6 bases; junction bases not matched to a gene: 5. The germline V gene has CDR1 MDHEN and CDR2 SYDVKM. The chain's CDR3 is CASSAQGAFEQYF. As DNA, the CDR3 is TGTGCCAGCAGTGCACAGGGGGCGTTCGAGCAGTACTTC. Full variable domain (rest looked up from reference TRBV28 and TRBJ2-7): DVKVTQSSRYLVKRTGEKVFLECVQDMDHENMFWYRQDPGLGLRLIYFSYDVKMKEKGDIPEGYSVSREKKERFSLILESASTNQTSMYLCASSAQGAFEQYFGPGTRLTVT.

Only a few counts were recorded for this clonotype. Germline and junction disagree at one end, which may indicate a read error. J is TRBJ2-7 and V is TRBV2; weak D call: TRBD2 (5 bases). The germline V gene encodes CDR1 SNHLY and CDR2 FYNNEI. This CDR3 contains 16 residues. CDR3 protein: CASSKVGRGGSYEQCF. In nucleotides, the CDR3 is TGTGCCAGCAGTAAAGTAGGGAGAGGAGGCTCCTACGAGCAGTGCTTC.